The 2 T cell receptor beta chains below were found in one sample sequenced in a study of blood T cell repertoires in COVID-19. Only in-frame clones appear in the TCRdb table, and some are missing; sequencing was by immunoSEQ multiplex PCR. Of 160,000 or so clones in the sample, 87% are singletons; the top ten hold about 1.4%. The sample consisted of peripheral blood. The receptors were gathered from a woman between 50 and 59 years old with acute or convalescent COVID-19.

The chain carries TRBV6-2 or TRBV6-3 and TRBJ1-6, with D maybe TRBD1 (6 bases). CDR3 length equals 14 residues. CDR1 is MNHEY and CDR2 is SVGEGT in the germline V gene. Deletions cut 2 bases from V and 10 bases from J, with 12 bases between. CDR3 coding DNA: TGTGCCAGCAGTTACATAGGGGGGGGCTCACCCCTCCACTTT. It translates to CASSYIGGGSPLHF.

The gene calls are TRBV6-2 or TRBV6-3 and TRBJ2-5; tentatively, D is TRBD1 (5 bases). The V and J ends lost 0 bases and 4 bases respectively, with 12 bases between them. Germline V gene lookup returns CDR1 MNHEY and CDR2 SVGEGT. The CDR3 extends over 15 amino acids. This CDR3 is CASSYSGQKGETQYF. Here the CDR3 DNA reads TGTGCCAGCAGTTACTCCGGACAAAAAGGAGAGACCCAGTACTTC.